These 8 T cell receptor beta chains were all obtained from the same sample, sequenced in a study of T cells in localized non-small cell lung cancer. Sequencing was performed with immunoSEQ multiplex PCR; in TCRdb, only in-frame clones are kept and a portion is missing. This sample has 30,000 to 40,000 clones, with around 80% found just once. The starting material was peripheral blood, obtained before any cancer treatment. The receptor source for this set is a male donor older than 55 with stage II squamous cell lung carcinoma.

This chain connects TRBV11-1 to TRBJ1-1; possibly TRBD1 for D (6 bases). The CDR3 sequence is 15 residues long. V was pared by 5 bases and J by 2 bases, with 15 bases between. Germline V lookup: CDR1 SGHAT, CDR2 FQDESV (reference sequence). Here the CDR3 reads CASSNPTGLNTEAFF. Written as DNA, the CDR3 is TGTGCCAGCAGCAACCCGACAGGCCTAAACACTGAAGCTTTCTTT.

V usage is TRBV10-3 and J usage is TRBJ1-1; D unclear. Trimming took 2 bases from V and 1 from J, leaving 11 bases between them. Germline-derived CDR1 and CDR2 are ENHRY and SYGVKD. The CDR3 loop spans 15 amino acids. The CDR3 DNA sequence: TGTGCCATCAGTGAGAGGGTTGAGGGGAACACTGAAGCTTTCTTT. Its translation is CAISERVEGNTEAFF.

Only one count was recorded for this clone. The rearrangement links TRBV27 to TRBJ1-1; 7 bases are shared with TRBD1. With 6 bases clipped from V and 1 base from J, the junction kept 5 bases outside the gene matches. The CDR3 is made up of 14 amino acids. Germline V lookup: CDR1 MNHEY, CDR2 SMNVEV (reference sequence). CDR3 DNA sequence: TGTGCCAGCAGGGATAGACAGGGGAACACTGAAGCTTTCTTT. This translates into CASRDRQGNTEAFF.

The rearrangement joins TRBV9 to TRBJ2-1, with a tentative D call TRBD1 (6 bases). The germline V gene has CDR1 SGDLS and CDR2 YYNGEE. The CDR3 is 16 amino acids. V lost 6 bases, J lost 6 bases, and 22 bases lay in between. The CDR3 here is CASTPWGPGQSNEQFF. The CDR3 DNA sequence: TGTGCCAGCACCCCCTGGGGGCCAGGGCAGAGCAATGAGCAGTTCTTC.

This rearrangement joins TRBV11-3 to TRBJ2-1, with 10 bases fitting TRBD2. This CDR3 is 14 amino acids long. Germline CDR1 reads SGHNT; CDR2 reads YENEEA. V shed 4 bases and J 6 bases; nucleotides not matched to a gene: 3. For the CDR3, the DNA is TGTGCCAGCAGCTCTTTAGCGGGGGGCAATGAGCAGTTCTTC. This codes for CASSSLAGGNEQFF.

This clone was counted only a few times. The chain recombines TRBV7-9 with TRBJ2-7; 12 nucleotides match TRBD2. J gave up 5 bases and V 4 bases, and 6 bases lay outside the gene matches. The CDR3 is 15 amino acids. Germline CDR1 and CDR2: SEHNR and FQNEAQ (reference sequence). The CDR3 protein is CASSSSGRAGHEQYF. As DNA, the CDR3 is TGTGCCAGCAGCTCTAGCGGGAGGGCCGGGCACGAGCAGTACTTC.

The chain has TRBV5-1 and TRBJ1-3; TRBD1 is a possible D gene (5 bases). The germline V and J ends were trimmed by 3 bases and 0 bases, with 13 bases remaining between them. This CDR3 has 16 residues. Per germline, CDR1 SGHRS and CDR2 YFSETQ. This CDR3 reads CASSSGGHVSGNTIYF. CDR3 nucleotides: TGCGCCAGCAGCTCGGGAGGACACGTCTCTGGAAACACCATATATTTT.

CDR3 in DNA: TGTGCCAGCAGTTTGCCGGGACTAGCGGGAGTAAATGAGCAGTTCTTC. This gives the protein CASSLPGLAGVNEQFF. This rearrangement joins TRBV5-4 to TRBJ2-1, with 14 nucleotides matching TRBD2. Trimming removed 5 bases from V and 7 bases from J; junction bases left unmatched: 8. Germline CDR1 SGHNT, CDR2 YYREEE (reference sequence). The CDR3 contains 16 residues.